These 16 T cell receptor beta chains share one sample of origin, sequenced in a study of tumor-infiltrating lymphocytes in localized non-small cell lung cancer. Clones were read by immunoSEQ multiplex PCR, and TCRdb kept only the in-frame ones, dropping some. The sample contains about 16,000 clones, over 55% of which appear only once. The sample consisted of lung tumor tissue. The receptor source for this set is a human donor with non-small cell lung cancer.

The chain carries TRBV30 and TRBJ1-5; no clear D gene. CDR3 size: 13 residues. The germline V gene encodes CDR1 GTSNPN and CDR2 SVGIG (reference sequence). The V gene lost 0 bases and the J gene lost 9 bases, with 12 bases spanning the gap. As DNA, the CDR3 is TGTGCCTGGAGTGTACGTGGAAGAGGGCCCCAGCATTTT. It translates to CAWSVRGRGPQHF.

This clone was counted a single time. V gene TRBV4-1 combines with J gene TRBJ2-1; D perhaps matches TRBD2 (6 bases). CDR3 length: 16 residues. Germline V gene data show CDR1 as MGHRA and CDR2 as YSYEKL. Trimming took off 8 bases at V and 8 bases at J, with 25 bases between the two ends. CDR3 in amino acids: CASSQSTSYFLYEQFF. The CDR3, as DNA: TGCGCCAGCTCCCAGTCCACTAGCTATTTTCTATATGAGCAGTTCTTC.

The chain links TRBV10-3 to TRBJ2-5; tentatively, D is TRBD1 (5 bases). V lost 0 bases and J lost 1, with 9 bases in between. The germline V gene has CDR1 ENHRY and CDR2 SYGVKD. The CDR3 has 15 residues. The CDR3 nucleotides are TGTGCCATCAGTGAGTCGCGCAGGGCCCAAGAGACCCAGTACTTC. Its protein is CAISESRRAQETQYF.

This sequence joins TRBV4-1 and TRBJ1-3; D is possibly TRBD1 (5 bases). The CDR3 sequence is 17 residues long. The germline V gene encodes CDR1 MGHRA and CDR2 YSYEKL. V gave up 0 bases and J gave up 4 bases, with 16 bases separating them. CDR3 residues: CASSQERFFGGGNTIYF. CDR3 coding DNA: TGCGCCAGCAGCCAAGAGAGATTTTTCGGGGGAGGAAACACCATATATTTT.

The chain combines TRBV6-1 with TRBJ2-3; 13 bases line up with TRBD2. Trimming took 4 bases from V and 6 from J; bases not matched to a gene: 4. The germline V gene has CDR1 MNHNS and CDR2 SASEGT. CDR3 length: 15 residues. In DNA form, the CDR3 reads TGTGCCAGCAGTGTAACTAGCGGGGGGGTGGATACGCAGTATTTT. It yields the protein CASSVTSGGVDTQYF.

This sequence joins TRBV11-2 and TRBJ1-3, with D tentatively TRBD1 (5 bases). Trimming removed 2 bases at V and 0 bases at J, with 11 bases between. CDR1 is SGHAT and CDR2 is FQNNGV in the germline V gene. CDR3 size: 16 residues. The CDR3 spells CASSLPGEGSGNTIYF. As DNA, the CDR3 is TGTGCCAGCAGCTTACCGGGGGAGGGCTCTGGAAACACCATATATTTT.

This chain connects TRBV11-1 to TRBJ1-1; D gene uncertain. CDR3 length: 15 residues. Deletions cut 1 base from V and 2 bases from J, with 11 bases between. In germline, CDR1 is SGHAT, CDR2 FQDESV (reference sequence). CDR3 loop: CASSLGGSFNTEAFF. CDR3 nucleotides: TGTGCCAGCAGCTTAGGAGGGAGCTTTAACACTGAAGCTTTCTTT.

The J gene is TRBJ2-7, the V gene TRBV19; 8 bases line up with TRBD2. V trimming: 3 bases; J trimming: 6 bases; junction bases outside the gene matches: 7. Germline-derived CDR1 and CDR2 are LNHDA and SQIVND (reference sequence). The CDR3 is 14 amino acids. The CDR3: CASSIKGLAGEQYF. The CDR3 bases are TGTGCCAGTAGTATCAAGGGCCTAGCGGGCGAGCAGTACTTC. Filled out from reference TRBV19 and TRBJ2-7, the complete variable domain reads DGGITQSPKYLFRKEGQNVTLSCEQNLNHDAMYWYRQDPGQGLRLIYYSQIVNDFQKGDIAEGYSVSREKKESFPLTVTSAQKNPTAFYLCASSIKGLAGEQYFGPGTRLTVT.

The J gene is TRBJ1-1, the V gene TRBV15, with D perhaps matching TRBD1 (6 bases). Germline loops: CDR1 LNHNV, CDR2 YYDKDF (reference sequence). This CDR3 spans 15 amino acids. V was clipped by 5 bases and J by 4 bases, with 17 bases between them. DNA of the CDR3: TGTGCCACCAGCTCTCCGGGGGGCCTGGCCACTGAAGCTTTCTTT. Translated, it gives CATSSPGGLATEAFF.

This chain joins TRBV11-3 and TRBJ2-3; tentative D call: TRBD2 (5 bases). Germline loops: CDR1 SGHNT, CDR2 YENEEA. CDR3 size: 14 residues. Deletions cut 1 base from V and 5 bases from J, with 10 bases between. The CDR3 reads CASSLGAAGDTQYF. The CDR3 DNA is TGTGCCAGCAGCTTAGGGGCGGCGGGAGATACGCAGTATTTT.

Concerning this clone itself: A read error may produce the germline difference seen at one junction end. The chain combines TRBV5-1 with TRBJ1-1; D gene unclear. This CDR3 has 12 residues. CDR1 is SGHRS, CDR2 YFSETQ, per germline. The CDR3 sequence is CASSLESAPAIF. CDR3 nucleotide sequence: TGCGCCAGCAGCTTGGAAAGCGCGCCGGCGATCTTT.

This clone has only a few counts. This chain connects TRBV28 to TRBJ1-1, with D uncertain. The V end lost 6 bases, the J end lost 1 base, and 18 bases lay between the germline ends. The germline V gene has CDR1 MDHEN and CDR2 SYDVKM. The CDR3 spans 16 residues. In DNA form, the CDR3 reads TGTGCCAGCAGCCTACGAGGTATAGTCTCGAACACTGAAGCTTTCTTT. Translating it yields CASSLRGIVSNTEAFF.

The chain carries TRBV7-2 and TRBJ1-4, with D possibly being TRBD1 (5 bases). CDR1 and CDR2 from the germline V gene are SGHTA and FQGNSA. V was cut by 7 bases and J by 7 bases, with 16 bases left in between. The length of the CDR3 is 14 residues. The CDR3, as DNA: TGTGCCAGCACTGAGGGGCAGTGGCGTGAAAAACTGTTTTTT. This translates into CASTEGQWREKLFF.

The V call is TRBV7-9, the J call TRBJ2-7; 13 bases fit TRBD2. The CDR3 is 17 residues long. V shed 3 bases and J 2 bases; nucleotides not matched to a gene: 7. Germline V gene lookup returns CDR1 SEHNR and CDR2 FQNEAQ (reference sequence). CDR3 bases: TGTGCCAGCAGCTTTCGGACTAGCGGGAGTGGTCCCTACGAGCAGTACTTC. It codes for CASSFRTSGSGPYEQYF.

This clone appeared a single time. The chain couples TRBV5-1 to TRBJ1-5, with 8 bases identical to TRBD1. The CDR3 consists of 15 residues. The germline CDR1 and CDR2 sequences are SGHRS and YFSETQ. Unmatched junction bases numbered 5, after V lost 4 bases and J lost 2 bases. The CDR3 loop is CASSPQGAGNQPQHF. Here the CDR3 DNA reads TGCGCCAGCAGCCCCCAGGGGGCAGGCAATCAGCCCCAGCATTTT.

The J gene is TRBJ1-4, the V gene TRBV7-9; D unclear. Per the germline V gene, CDR1 is SEHNR and CDR2 is FQNEAQ (reference sequence). V lost 4 bases and J lost 5, with 17 bases in between. The CDR3 totals 16 residues. The CDR3 spells CASSSARFLWNEKLFF. The DNA of the CDR3 is TGTGCCAGCAGCTCTGCGCGGTTTTTATGGAATGAAAAACTGTTTTTT. Supplemented by reference TRBV7-9 and TRBJ1-4, the full variable domain reads DTGVSQNPRHKITKRGQNVTFRCDPISEHNRLYWYRQTLGQGPEFLTYFQNEAQLEKSRLLSDRFSAERPKGSFSTLEIQRTEQGDSAMYLCASSSARFLWNEKLFFGSGTQLSVL.